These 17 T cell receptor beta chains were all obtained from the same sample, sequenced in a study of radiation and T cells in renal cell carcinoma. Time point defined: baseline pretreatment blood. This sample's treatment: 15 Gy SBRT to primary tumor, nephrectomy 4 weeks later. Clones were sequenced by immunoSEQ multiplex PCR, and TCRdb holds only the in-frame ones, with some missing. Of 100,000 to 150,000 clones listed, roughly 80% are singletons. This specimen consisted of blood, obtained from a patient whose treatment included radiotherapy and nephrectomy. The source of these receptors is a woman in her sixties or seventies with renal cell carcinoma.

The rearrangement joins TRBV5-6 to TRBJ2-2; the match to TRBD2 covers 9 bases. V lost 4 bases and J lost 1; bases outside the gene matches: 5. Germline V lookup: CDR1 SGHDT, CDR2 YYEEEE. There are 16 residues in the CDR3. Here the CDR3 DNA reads TGTGCCAGCAGCCTACATAGCGGGAGGAACACCGGGGAGCTGTTTTTT. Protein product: CASSLHSGRNTGELFF.

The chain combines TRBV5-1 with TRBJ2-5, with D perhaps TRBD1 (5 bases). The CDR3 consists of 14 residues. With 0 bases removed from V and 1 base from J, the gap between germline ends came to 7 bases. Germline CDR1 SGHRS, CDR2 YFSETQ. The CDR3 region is CASSLVDSQETQYF. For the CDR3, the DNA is TGCGCCAGCAGCTTGGTAGACAGCCAAGAGACCCAGTACTTC. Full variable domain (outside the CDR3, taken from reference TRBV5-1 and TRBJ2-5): KAGVTQTPRYLIKTRGQQVTLSCSPISGHRSVSWYQQTPGQGLQFLFEYFSETQRNKGNFPGRFSGRQFSNSRSEMNVSTLELGDSALYLCASSLVDSQETQYFGPGTRLLVL.

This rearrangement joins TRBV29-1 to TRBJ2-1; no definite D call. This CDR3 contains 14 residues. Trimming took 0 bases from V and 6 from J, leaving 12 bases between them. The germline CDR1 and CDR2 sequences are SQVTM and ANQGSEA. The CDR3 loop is CSVEELGIGNEQFF. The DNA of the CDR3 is TGCAGCGTTGAAGAATTAGGGATAGGCAATGAGCAGTTCTTC.

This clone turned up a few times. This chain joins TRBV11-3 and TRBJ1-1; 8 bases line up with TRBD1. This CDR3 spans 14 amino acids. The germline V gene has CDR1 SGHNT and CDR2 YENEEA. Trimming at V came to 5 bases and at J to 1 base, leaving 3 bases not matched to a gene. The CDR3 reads CASSKDRENTEAFF. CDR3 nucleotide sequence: TGTGCCAGCAGCAAGGACAGGGAGAACACTGAAGCTTTCTTT.

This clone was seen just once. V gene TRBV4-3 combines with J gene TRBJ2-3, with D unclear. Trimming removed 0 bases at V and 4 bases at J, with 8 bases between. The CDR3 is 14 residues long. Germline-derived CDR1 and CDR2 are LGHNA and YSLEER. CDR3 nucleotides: TGCGCCAGCAGCCAAGATCGGGCGGCAGATACGCAGTATTTT. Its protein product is CASSQDRAADTQYF.

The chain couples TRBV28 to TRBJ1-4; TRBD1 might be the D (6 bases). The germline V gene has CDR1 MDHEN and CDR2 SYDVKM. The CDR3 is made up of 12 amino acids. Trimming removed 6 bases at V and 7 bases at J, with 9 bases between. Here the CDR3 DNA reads TGTGCCAGCAGCAGGACAGTTGAAAAACTGTTTTTT. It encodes CASSRTVEKLFF. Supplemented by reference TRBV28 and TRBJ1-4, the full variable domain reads DVKVTQSSRYLVKRTGEKVFLECVQDMDHENMFWYRQDPGLGLRLIYFSYDVKMKEKGDIPEGYSVSREKKERFSLILESASTNQTSMYLCASSRTVEKLFFGSGTQLSVL.

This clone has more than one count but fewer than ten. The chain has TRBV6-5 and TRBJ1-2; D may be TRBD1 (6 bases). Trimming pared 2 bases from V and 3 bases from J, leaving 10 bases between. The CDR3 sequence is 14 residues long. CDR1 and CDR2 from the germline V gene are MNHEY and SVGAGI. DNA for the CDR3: TGTGCCAGCAGTTACCACAACAGGGACTATGGCTACACCTTC. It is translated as CASSYHNRDYGYTF.

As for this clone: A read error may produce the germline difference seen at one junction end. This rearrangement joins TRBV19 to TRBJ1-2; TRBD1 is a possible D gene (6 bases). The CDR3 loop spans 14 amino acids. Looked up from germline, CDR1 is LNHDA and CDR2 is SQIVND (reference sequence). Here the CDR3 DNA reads TGTGCCAGCAGTATTGGGGGCTACAACTATGGCTACACCTTC. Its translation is CASSIGGYNYGYTF.

The CDR3 is CASRGTDRNEKLFF. For the CDR3, the DNA is TGCGCCAGCAGGGGGACGGACCGTAATGAAAAACTGTTTTTT. The chain combines TRBV10-2 with TRBJ1-4, with D tentatively TRBD1 (5 bases). There are 14 residues in the CDR3. The V end lost 6 bases, the J end lost 4 bases, and 12 bases lay between the germline ends. Germline V gene lookup returns CDR1 WSHSY and CDR2 SAAADI.

The CDR3 DNA follows: TGTGCCAGCAGTTACCCCCGGGCTGGGGCCAACGTCCTGACTTTC. Protein product: CASSYPRAGANVLTF. J is TRBJ2-6 and V is TRBV6-5; D not certain. CDR3 size: 15 residues. V lost 2 bases, J lost 2 bases, and 7 bases lay in between. Germline lookup yields CDR1 MNHEY and CDR2 SVGAGI.

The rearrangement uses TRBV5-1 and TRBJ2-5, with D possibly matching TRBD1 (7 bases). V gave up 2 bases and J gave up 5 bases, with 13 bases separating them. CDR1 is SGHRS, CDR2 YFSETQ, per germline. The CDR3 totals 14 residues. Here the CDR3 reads CASSFGGGLETQYF. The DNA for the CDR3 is TGCGCCAGCAGCTTTGGAGGGGGCCTCGAGACCCAGTACTTC.

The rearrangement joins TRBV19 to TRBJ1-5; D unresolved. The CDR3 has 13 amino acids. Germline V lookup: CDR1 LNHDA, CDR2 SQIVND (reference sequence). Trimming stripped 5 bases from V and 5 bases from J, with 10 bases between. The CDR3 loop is CASSSFSDQPQHF. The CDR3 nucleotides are TGTGCCAGTAGTTCCTTTTCGGATCAGCCCCAGCATTTT.

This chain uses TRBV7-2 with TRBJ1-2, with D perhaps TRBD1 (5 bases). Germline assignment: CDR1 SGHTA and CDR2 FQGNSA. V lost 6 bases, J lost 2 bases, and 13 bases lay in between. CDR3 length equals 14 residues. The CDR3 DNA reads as TGTGCCAGCAGTCCCGGGACTGTGAACTATGGCTACACCTTC. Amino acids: CASSPGTVNYGYTF. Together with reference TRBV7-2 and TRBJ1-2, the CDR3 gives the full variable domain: GAGVSQSPSNKVTEKGKDVELRCDPISGHTALYWYRQSLGQGLEFLIYFQGNSAPDKSGLPSDRFSAERTGGSVSTLTIQRTQQEDSAVYLCASSPGTVNYGYTFGSGTRLTVV.

The CDR3 DNA reads as TGTGCCAGCAGCTGGACAGGGGAGGACACTGAAGCTTTCTTT. This codes for CASSWTGEDTEAFF. This chain links TRBV5-6 with TRBJ1-1, with 9 nucleotides matching TRBD1. V lost 3 bases to trimming and J lost 3 bases; unmatched junction nucleotides: 3. Germline V CDR1 and CDR2: SGHDT, YYEEEE. The CDR3 spans 14 residues. The whole variable domain, remainder taken from reference TRBV5-6 and TRBJ1-1, is DAGVTQSPTHLIKTRGQQVTLRCSPKSGHDTVSWYQQALGQGPQFIFQYYEEEERQRGNFPDRFSGHQFPNYSSELNVNALLLGDSALYLCASSWTGEDTEAFFGQGTRLTVV.

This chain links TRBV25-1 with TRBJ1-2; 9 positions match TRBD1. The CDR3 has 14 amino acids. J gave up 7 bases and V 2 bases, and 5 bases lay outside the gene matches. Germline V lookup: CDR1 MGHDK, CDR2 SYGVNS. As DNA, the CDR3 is TGTGCCAGCAGTGAACGAAGGACAGGGGCTGGCTACACCTTC. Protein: CASSERRTGAGYTF.

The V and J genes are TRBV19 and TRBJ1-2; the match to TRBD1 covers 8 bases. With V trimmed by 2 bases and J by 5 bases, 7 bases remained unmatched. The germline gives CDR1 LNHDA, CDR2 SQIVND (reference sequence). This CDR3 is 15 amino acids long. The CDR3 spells CASSIFRDRSYGYTF. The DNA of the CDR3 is TGTGCCAGTAGTATATTCCGGGACAGGTCGTATGGCTACACCTTC.

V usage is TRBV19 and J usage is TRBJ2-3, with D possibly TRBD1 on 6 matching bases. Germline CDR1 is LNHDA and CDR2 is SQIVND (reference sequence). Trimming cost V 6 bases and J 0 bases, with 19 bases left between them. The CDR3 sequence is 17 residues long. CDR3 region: CASSDSHRATSTDTQYF. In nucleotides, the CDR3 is TGTGCCAGTAGCGACTCTCACAGGGCCACTAGCACAGATACGCAGTATTTT.